A selection of T cell receptor beta chains follows, all from one sample in a study of early T cells in non-severe SARS-CoV-2 infection. From the 5' RACE reads, TCRdb called clonotypes with MiXCR, one entry per CDR3 protein. Of roughly 63,000 distinct CDR3 sequences listed, under 15% were seen once; the top ten hold about 4.4%. The sequencing sample was made of whole blood. Receptors were obtained from an adult who was a healthcare worker with PCR-confirmed SARS-CoV-2 infection or an uninfected control (not recorded which). The CDR3 runs from the conserved cysteine through the conserved F or W. The D gene is left open where the match is weak. Rows give clone size only sometimes, using once, few, many, or a class for an expanded clone.

d_call j_call v_call clone_size cdr3_aa cdr3_nt
TRBD1 TRBJ2-2 TRBV12-3/TRBV12-4 . CASSLGQGITGELFF TGTGCCAGCAGTTTAGGACAGGGGATCACCGGGGAGCTGTTTTTT
. TRBJ2-2 TRBV27 many CASTMGSSNTGELFF TGTGCCAGCACCATGGGAAGCTCGAACACCGGGGAGCTGTTTTTT
. TRBJ2-7 TRBV11-3 . CASSLAPNYEQYF TGTGCCAGCAGCTTAGCCCCCAACTACGAGCAGTACTTC
. TRBJ1-5 TRBV7-2 . CASSPTGTRSLKGNQPQHF TGTGCCAGCAGCCCCACCGGGACGCGGTCCCTTAAGGGCAATCAGCCCCAGCATTTT
TRBD1 TRBJ2-2 TRBV12-3/TRBV12-4 many CASSNRDRGPSGELFF TGTGCCAGCAGTAATCGGGACAGGGGACCTTCCGGGGAGCTGTTTTTT
. TRBJ1-1 TRBV29-1 medium-sized CSVVGVHTEAFF TGCAGCGTTGTTGGGGTGCACACTGAAGCTTTCTTT
TRBD1 TRBJ2-7 TRBV20-1 many CSARGQGFYEQYF TGCAGTGCTAGAGGACAGGGCTTTTACGAGCAGTACTTC
TRBD2 TRBJ2-1 TRBV2 many CASHVERGAGEQFF TGTGCCAGCCACGTGGAGCGGGGGGCCGGGGAGCAGTTCTTC
. TRBJ2-2 TRBV21-1 many CASRGDTGELFF TGTGCCAGCCGAGGTGACACCGGGGAGCTGTTTTTT
TRBD1 TRBJ1-5 TRBV20-1 many CSARPIQGDQPQHF TGCAGTGCTAGGCCCATACAGGGGGATCAGCCCCAGCATTTT
. TRBJ2-3 TRBV15 few CATSRDTATDTQYF TGTGCCACCAGCAGAGATACGGCCACAGATACGCAGTATTTT
. TRBJ2-1 TRBV13 many CASSSLGEQFF TGTGCCAGCAGCTCATTGGGGGAGCAGTTCTTC
. TRBJ1-1 TRBV3-1 few CASSKGQWNTEAFF TGTGCCAGCAGCAAAGGACAGTGGAACACTGAAGCTTTCTTT
. TRBJ1-2 TRBV9 . CASSVRDTLSF TGTGCCAGCAGCGTCCGGGACACGTTAAGCTTC
. TRBJ2-1 TRBV7-2 . CASKVPGTNNEQFF TGTGCCAGCAAAGTGCCTGGGACCAACAATGAGCAGTTCTTC
. TRBJ1-5 TRBV6-6 few CVPVEGGGNQPQHF TGTGTCCCCGTCGAGGGTGGGGGCAATCAGCCCCAGCATTTT
. TRBJ2-5 TRBV29-1 . CSVGRFQETRYF TGCAGCGTTGGACGTTTCCAAGAGACCCGGTACTTC
. TRBJ1-2 TRBV9 . CASSMTVPDNYGYTF TGTGCCAGCAGCATGACAGTACCGGATAACTATGGCTACACCTTC
. TRBJ2-5 TRBV29-1 . CSVSGTTQGTQYF TGCAGCGTCTCCGGGACCACCCAAGGAACCCAGTACTTC
. TRBJ1-6 TRBV7-8 few CASSLLRVTGFGTRSPLHF TGTGCCAGCAGCTTGCTTAGGGTTACAGGGTTTGGCACAAGGTCACCCCTCCACTTT
. TRBJ1-5 TRBV6-6 . CASSYPLDLGRAPQHF TGTGCCAGCAGTTACCCCTTAGACTTGGGTAGAGCGCCCCAGCATTTT
. TRBJ2-7 TRBV27 . CASSLWSPYEQYF TGTGCCAGCAGTTTATGGTCGCCCTACGAGCAGTACTTC
. TRBJ1-1 TRBV20-1 . CSASPGGTEAFF TGCAGTGCTAGTCCCGGGGGCACTGAAGCTTTCTTT
. TRBJ1-5 TRBV20-1 many CSARVELNQPQHF TGCAGTGCTAGAGTAGAACTAAATCAGCCCCAGCATTTT
. TRBJ1-6 TRBV15 . CATSRVRGGSPLHF TGTGCCACCAGCAGAGTTCGGGGAGGGTCACCCCTCCACTTT
. TRBJ1-4 TRBV30 many CAWRKSRLTNEKLFF TGTGCCTGGAGGAAATCCAGGCTAACTAATGAAAAACTGTTTTTT
. TRBJ2-2 TRBV12-3/TRBV12-4 many CASITASPLDRGGELFF TGTGCCAGTATAACCGCCTCGCCTTTAGATCGAGGGGGGGAGCTGTTTTTT
. TRBJ1-2 TRBV5-4 . CASSTRTALYGYTF TGTGCCAGCAGCACACGGACAGCTCTATATGGCTACACCTTC
TRBD2 TRBJ2-7 TRBV6-6 many CASSLPASGGANEQYF TGTGCCAGCAGCCTCCCGGCTAGCGGGGGGGCAAACGAGCAGTACTTC
. TRBJ1-1 TRBV5-1 many CASSLESSRNTEAFF TGCGCCAGCAGCTTGGAATCAAGCAGGAACACTGAAGCTTTCTTT
. TRBJ1-5 TRBV12-3/TRBV12-4 many CASSPDNWESNQPQHF TGTGCCAGCAGTCCAGACAATTGGGAGTCTAATCAGCCCCAGCATTTT
TRBD1 TRBJ2-7 TRBV6-5 few CASSSDRVEQYF TGTGCCAGCAGCTCTGACAGGGTCGAGCAGTACTTC
. TRBJ2-2 TRBV18 many CASSPPLVGSLPTGELFF TGTGCCAGCTCACCCCCCCTGGTGGGTTCTCTCCCTACCGGGGAGCTGTTTTTT
. TRBJ2-1 TRBV29-1 few CSASQFEQFF TGCAGCGCATCCCAGTTTGAGCAGTTCTTC
. TRBJ1-1 TRBV18 few CASSPPPGVGTEAFF TGTGCCAGCTCACCACCGCCGGGGGTAGGCACTGAAGCTTTCTTT
TRBD1 TRBJ2-5 TRBV7-2 many CASSSRGRDFETQYF TGTGCCAGCAGCTCCAGGGGGCGGGATTTCGAGACCCAGTACTTC
. TRBJ2-3 TRBV24-1 . CATSARGTDTQYF TGTGCCACCAGCGCACGGGGCACAGATACGCAGTATTTT
TRBD1 TRBJ2-7 TRBV18 many CASSPLDRGSEQYF TGTGCCAGCTCACCCTTGGACAGGGGTAGCGAGCAGTACTTC
. TRBJ1-4 TRBV20-1 many CSARDSRDGKLFF TGCAGTGCTAGAGACTCACGGGATGGGAAACTGTTTTTT
. TRBJ1-1 TRBV6-6 . CASSYSYMGTEAFF TGTGCCAGCAGTTACTCGTACATGGGCACTGAAGCTTTCTTT
. TRBJ1-2 TRBV4-3 few CASSYGTDGYTF TGCGCCAGCAGCTATGGGACGGACGGCTACACCTTC
. TRBJ2-3 TRBV7-2 once CASGPHRTDTQYF TGTGCCAGCGGCCCCCACCGCACAGATACGCAGTATTTT
. TRBJ1-6 TRBV30 . CAWSAQGGVPLHF TGTGCCTGGAGCGCCCAAGGTGGGGTACCCCTCCACTTT
TRBD2 TRBJ2-7 TRBV3-1 once CASSQGVAGTYEQYF TGTGCCAGCAGCCAAGGGGTAGCGGGGACTTACGAGCAGTACTTC
. TRBJ1-2 TRBV7-9 . CASSPNLRQENQGYGYTF TGTGCCAGCAGCCCAAACCTTCGACAGGAAAACCAGGGCTATGGCTACACCTTC
TRBD1 TRBJ2-5 TRBV11-1 many CASSHRGPLGETQYF TGTGCCAGCAGCCACAGGGGGCCCTTGGGGGAGACCCAGTACTTC
TRBD1 TRBJ1-6 TRBV11-2 many CASSTRLFQGAGSPLHF TGTGCCAGCAGCACCCGCCTCTTCCAGGGGGCGGGCTCACCCCTCCACTTT
. TRBJ1-1 TRBV20-1 few CSARGGGTEAFF TGCAGTGCTAGAGGAGGGGGCACTGAAGCTTTCTTT
TRBD1 TRBJ2-7 TRBV29-1 few CSVSRTGGNEQYF TGCAGCGTTTCTCGGACAGGGGGTAACGAGCAGTACTTC
TRBD1 TRBJ2-3 TRBV7-6 few CASSRQGEDTDTQYF TGTGCCAGCAGCCGACAGGGGGAGGACACAGATACGCAGTATTTT
TRBD1 TRBJ2-6 TRBV23-1 many CASSQSLGTAKRVSGANVLTF TGCGCCAGCAGTCAATCCCTCGGGACAGCTAAGCGTGTCTCTGGGGCCAACGTCCTGACTTTC
TRBD2 TRBJ2-3 TRBV2 . CASTNSPGLAGGKDTQCF TGTGCCAGCACCAACTCGCCGGGACTAGCGGGGGGGAAGGATACGCAGTGTTTT
TRBD1 TRBJ1-2 TRBV7-2 many CASRLTGAGGYGYTF TGTGCCAGCAGATTAACAGGGGCTGGTGGTTATGGCTACACCTTC
TRBD2 TRBJ2-1 TRBV6-2/TRBV6-3 many CASSYQRGAYNEQFF TGTGCCAGCAGTTACCAGCGGGGGGCCTACAATGAGCAGTTCTTC
. TRBJ1-3 TRBV6-2/TRBV6-3 . CASSYSAGIRASGNTIYF TGTGCCAGCAGTTACTCGGCGGGGATAAGAGCCTCTGGAAACACCATATATTTT
. TRBJ1-1 TRBV5-1 many CASSLIRGTEAFF TGCGCCAGCAGCTTGATAAGGGGAACTGAAGCTTTCTTT
TRBD1 TRBJ2-1 TRBV18 many CASSPSSLRGNFNEQFF TGTGCCAGCTCACCTTCTAGTCTCAGGGGGAATTTCAATGAGCAGTTCTTC